Listed below are T cell receptor beta chains from one sample, sequenced in a study of T cells after posttransplantation cyclophosphamide. Measured with immunoSEQ multiplex PCR; TCRdb has only the in-frame clones, and not every one. The data show tens of thousands of clones, with none appearing a single time. Sequenced material: PBMCs, taken after allogeneic stem cell transplant with posttransplant cyclophosphamide. The source of these receptors is a male patient younger than 35 who received an allogeneic stem cell transplant from a related donor, was CMV-positive, and had no GVHD. Some T cells may originate from the graft donor. CDR3s include the opening cysteine and the closing phenylalanine or tryptophan. Fields, in order: V gene, clone size, J gene, D gene, CDR3 DNA, CDR3 protein. A D gene is named only where the DNA matches it firmly. The size entry is marked missing in some rows and otherwise reads once, few, many or a size class.

TRBV6-5	many	TRBJ2-1	TRBD2	TGTGCCAGCAGGCTATCAGCGGGAGGCTACAATGAGCAGTTCTTC	CASRLSAGGYNEQFF
TRBV6-5	many	TRBJ1-2	TRBD1	TGTGCCAGCAGCCGCGGACAGGGGGCGGCTGGCTACACCTTC	CASSRGQGAAGYTF
TRBV7-9	many	TRBJ1-5	TRBD1	TGTGCCAGCAGCCCAGGGACAGATGGTTGGGGTCCCTACAATCAGCCCCAGCATTTT	CASSPGTDGWGPYNQPQHF
TRBV5-1	many	TRBJ2-3	NA	TGCGCCAGCAGCCGAGGATTAGATACGCAGTATTTT	CASSRGLDTQYF
TRBV30	many	TRBJ1-5	NA	TGTGCCTGGAGTGCCGGGATCAATCAGCCCCAGCATTTT	CAWSAGINQPQHF
TRBV6-5	NA	TRBJ2-2	NA	TGTGCCAGCAGCCAGGAGGCAGGGGCCGGGGAGCTGTTTTTT	CASSQEAGAGELFF
TRBV19	many	TRBJ1-5	TRBD1	TGTGCCAGTAGTATATCAAACGGACAGGGCAATCAGCCCCAGCATTTT	CASSISNGQGNQPQHF
TRBV5-6	many	TRBJ1-5	NA	TGTGCCAGCACCAAAAGTACAGACCCTTGGAGCAATCAGCCCCAGCATTTT	CASTKSTDPWSNQPQHF
TRBV7-9	many	TRBJ2-3	TRBD1	TGTGCCAGCAGGACTGCAGGGACAGTCCCCACAGATACGCAGTATTTT	CASRTAGTVPTDTQYF
TRBV11-1	many	TRBJ2-6	NA	TGTGCCAGCAGCTTCGGGACAAACTCTGGGGCCAACGTCCTGACTTTC	CASSFGTNSGANVLTF
TRBV6-1	many	TRBJ1-2	NA	TGTGCCAGCAGTGAAGGGCAAATCTATGGCTACACCTTC	CASSEGQIYGYTF
TRBV2	many	TRBJ2-7	TRBD1	TGTGCCAGCAGTGAAACAAGAACCGGGACAGGGCCCCACGAGCAGTACTTC	CASSETRTGTGPHEQYF
TRBV27	many	TRBJ2-1	TRBD2	TGTGCCAGCAGTACTAGCGGGTTCTACAATGAGCAGTTCTTC	CASSTSGFYNEQFF
TRBV6-1	many	TRBJ2-7	TRBD1	TGTGCCAGCAGACACACCCGGGACAGCTCCTACGAGCAGTACTTC	CASRHTRDSSYEQYF
TRBV7-8	few	TRBJ1-6	TRBD1	TGTGCCAGCAGCTTTGGGACAGGGGGATACTCCTATAATTCACCCCTCCACTTT	CASSFGTGGYSYNSPLHF
TRBV28	many	TRBJ2-3	TRBD2	TGTGCCAGCAGTCATAGCGGGGGCACAGATACGCAGTATTTT	CASSHSGGTDTQYF